The source of this TCR beta chain is a study of T cell repertoires in cytomegalovirus infection. Note on this clonotype: Its antigen is unidentified.

Study-wide results and limits: Public TCR beta family frequency separated CMV-and-HLA carriers, including in an independent cohort. CMV-specific TCR beta clonotypes restricted by HLA-C were the ones dominating the ex vivo response.

TCRdb called the reads again in MiXCR, with one record for every CDR3 protein. Among some 680,000 distinct CDR3 sequences listed, 35% were seen once. The V segment lost 7 bases and the J segment 1 base; nucleotides outside the gene matches: 8. Germline CDR1 MNHGY, CDR2 SAAAGT. This CDR3 spans 16 amino acids. The gene calls are TRBV6-8 and TRBJ2-3; 10 bases are shared with TRBD2. This sequence originates from a human donor in good health (CMV status not recorded). Some clones in this sample may be carry-over from other donors' samples. Sequenced material: PBMCs. The CDR3 loop reads CASKLAGLGGTDTQYF. CDR3 DNA: TGTGCCAGCAAACTAGCGGGACTAGGGGGCACAGATACGCAGTATTTT.